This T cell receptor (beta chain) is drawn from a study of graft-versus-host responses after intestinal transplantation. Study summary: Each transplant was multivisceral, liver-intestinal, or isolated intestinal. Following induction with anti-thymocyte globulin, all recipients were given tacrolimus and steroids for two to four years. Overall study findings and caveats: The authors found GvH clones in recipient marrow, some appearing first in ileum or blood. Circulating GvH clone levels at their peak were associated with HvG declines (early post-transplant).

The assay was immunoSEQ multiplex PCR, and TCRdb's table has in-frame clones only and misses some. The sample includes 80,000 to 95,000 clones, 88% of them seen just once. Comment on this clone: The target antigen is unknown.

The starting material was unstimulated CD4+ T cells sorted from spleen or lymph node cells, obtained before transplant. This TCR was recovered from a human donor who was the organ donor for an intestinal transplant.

The CDR3 region has the DNA TGTGCCAGCAGCGTAGGGGGAGCCCGGGGAACCTACGAGCAGTACTTC. It translates to CASSVGGARGTYEQYF. The rearrangement uses TRBV9 and TRBJ2-7, with D perhaps TRBD2 (5 bases). CDR1 and CDR2 from the germline V gene are SGDLS and YYNGEE. This CDR3 is 16 amino acids long. V lost 0 bases and J 2 bases, leaving 15 bases between the germline ends.